This T cell receptor (beta chain) was obtained from a study of T cells after yellow fever vaccination. In the study overall: Researchers used SMART-Seq v4 Ultra Low Input to prepare fractions that had low cell numbers.

This clonotype was detected only a few times. Universal primer sites and UMIs were introduced during 5'RACE template-switching synthesis of TCR cDNA. TCRdb itself ran the 5' RACE reads through MiXCR, one entry per CDR3 protein. The repertoire holds about 170,000 distinct CDR3 sequences, with 11% as singletons. J lost 4 bases, V lost 5 bases, and 2 bases had no gene match. CDR1 is DFQATT, CDR2 SNEGSKA, per germline (reference sequence). The CDR3 is made up of 14 amino acids. The chain is built from TRBV20-1 and TRBJ2-1, with TRBD2 matching 13 bases. The starting material was CD8+ T cells sorted from PBMCs, obtained 15 days after the yellow fever booster vaccination. The receptor's source is a man aged 18-30 years who received the YFV17D yellow fever vaccine. The CDR3 DNA reads TGCAGTGCTGAACTAGCGGGGGGGTACAATGAGCAGTTCTTC. Translating gives CSAELAGGYNEQFF.